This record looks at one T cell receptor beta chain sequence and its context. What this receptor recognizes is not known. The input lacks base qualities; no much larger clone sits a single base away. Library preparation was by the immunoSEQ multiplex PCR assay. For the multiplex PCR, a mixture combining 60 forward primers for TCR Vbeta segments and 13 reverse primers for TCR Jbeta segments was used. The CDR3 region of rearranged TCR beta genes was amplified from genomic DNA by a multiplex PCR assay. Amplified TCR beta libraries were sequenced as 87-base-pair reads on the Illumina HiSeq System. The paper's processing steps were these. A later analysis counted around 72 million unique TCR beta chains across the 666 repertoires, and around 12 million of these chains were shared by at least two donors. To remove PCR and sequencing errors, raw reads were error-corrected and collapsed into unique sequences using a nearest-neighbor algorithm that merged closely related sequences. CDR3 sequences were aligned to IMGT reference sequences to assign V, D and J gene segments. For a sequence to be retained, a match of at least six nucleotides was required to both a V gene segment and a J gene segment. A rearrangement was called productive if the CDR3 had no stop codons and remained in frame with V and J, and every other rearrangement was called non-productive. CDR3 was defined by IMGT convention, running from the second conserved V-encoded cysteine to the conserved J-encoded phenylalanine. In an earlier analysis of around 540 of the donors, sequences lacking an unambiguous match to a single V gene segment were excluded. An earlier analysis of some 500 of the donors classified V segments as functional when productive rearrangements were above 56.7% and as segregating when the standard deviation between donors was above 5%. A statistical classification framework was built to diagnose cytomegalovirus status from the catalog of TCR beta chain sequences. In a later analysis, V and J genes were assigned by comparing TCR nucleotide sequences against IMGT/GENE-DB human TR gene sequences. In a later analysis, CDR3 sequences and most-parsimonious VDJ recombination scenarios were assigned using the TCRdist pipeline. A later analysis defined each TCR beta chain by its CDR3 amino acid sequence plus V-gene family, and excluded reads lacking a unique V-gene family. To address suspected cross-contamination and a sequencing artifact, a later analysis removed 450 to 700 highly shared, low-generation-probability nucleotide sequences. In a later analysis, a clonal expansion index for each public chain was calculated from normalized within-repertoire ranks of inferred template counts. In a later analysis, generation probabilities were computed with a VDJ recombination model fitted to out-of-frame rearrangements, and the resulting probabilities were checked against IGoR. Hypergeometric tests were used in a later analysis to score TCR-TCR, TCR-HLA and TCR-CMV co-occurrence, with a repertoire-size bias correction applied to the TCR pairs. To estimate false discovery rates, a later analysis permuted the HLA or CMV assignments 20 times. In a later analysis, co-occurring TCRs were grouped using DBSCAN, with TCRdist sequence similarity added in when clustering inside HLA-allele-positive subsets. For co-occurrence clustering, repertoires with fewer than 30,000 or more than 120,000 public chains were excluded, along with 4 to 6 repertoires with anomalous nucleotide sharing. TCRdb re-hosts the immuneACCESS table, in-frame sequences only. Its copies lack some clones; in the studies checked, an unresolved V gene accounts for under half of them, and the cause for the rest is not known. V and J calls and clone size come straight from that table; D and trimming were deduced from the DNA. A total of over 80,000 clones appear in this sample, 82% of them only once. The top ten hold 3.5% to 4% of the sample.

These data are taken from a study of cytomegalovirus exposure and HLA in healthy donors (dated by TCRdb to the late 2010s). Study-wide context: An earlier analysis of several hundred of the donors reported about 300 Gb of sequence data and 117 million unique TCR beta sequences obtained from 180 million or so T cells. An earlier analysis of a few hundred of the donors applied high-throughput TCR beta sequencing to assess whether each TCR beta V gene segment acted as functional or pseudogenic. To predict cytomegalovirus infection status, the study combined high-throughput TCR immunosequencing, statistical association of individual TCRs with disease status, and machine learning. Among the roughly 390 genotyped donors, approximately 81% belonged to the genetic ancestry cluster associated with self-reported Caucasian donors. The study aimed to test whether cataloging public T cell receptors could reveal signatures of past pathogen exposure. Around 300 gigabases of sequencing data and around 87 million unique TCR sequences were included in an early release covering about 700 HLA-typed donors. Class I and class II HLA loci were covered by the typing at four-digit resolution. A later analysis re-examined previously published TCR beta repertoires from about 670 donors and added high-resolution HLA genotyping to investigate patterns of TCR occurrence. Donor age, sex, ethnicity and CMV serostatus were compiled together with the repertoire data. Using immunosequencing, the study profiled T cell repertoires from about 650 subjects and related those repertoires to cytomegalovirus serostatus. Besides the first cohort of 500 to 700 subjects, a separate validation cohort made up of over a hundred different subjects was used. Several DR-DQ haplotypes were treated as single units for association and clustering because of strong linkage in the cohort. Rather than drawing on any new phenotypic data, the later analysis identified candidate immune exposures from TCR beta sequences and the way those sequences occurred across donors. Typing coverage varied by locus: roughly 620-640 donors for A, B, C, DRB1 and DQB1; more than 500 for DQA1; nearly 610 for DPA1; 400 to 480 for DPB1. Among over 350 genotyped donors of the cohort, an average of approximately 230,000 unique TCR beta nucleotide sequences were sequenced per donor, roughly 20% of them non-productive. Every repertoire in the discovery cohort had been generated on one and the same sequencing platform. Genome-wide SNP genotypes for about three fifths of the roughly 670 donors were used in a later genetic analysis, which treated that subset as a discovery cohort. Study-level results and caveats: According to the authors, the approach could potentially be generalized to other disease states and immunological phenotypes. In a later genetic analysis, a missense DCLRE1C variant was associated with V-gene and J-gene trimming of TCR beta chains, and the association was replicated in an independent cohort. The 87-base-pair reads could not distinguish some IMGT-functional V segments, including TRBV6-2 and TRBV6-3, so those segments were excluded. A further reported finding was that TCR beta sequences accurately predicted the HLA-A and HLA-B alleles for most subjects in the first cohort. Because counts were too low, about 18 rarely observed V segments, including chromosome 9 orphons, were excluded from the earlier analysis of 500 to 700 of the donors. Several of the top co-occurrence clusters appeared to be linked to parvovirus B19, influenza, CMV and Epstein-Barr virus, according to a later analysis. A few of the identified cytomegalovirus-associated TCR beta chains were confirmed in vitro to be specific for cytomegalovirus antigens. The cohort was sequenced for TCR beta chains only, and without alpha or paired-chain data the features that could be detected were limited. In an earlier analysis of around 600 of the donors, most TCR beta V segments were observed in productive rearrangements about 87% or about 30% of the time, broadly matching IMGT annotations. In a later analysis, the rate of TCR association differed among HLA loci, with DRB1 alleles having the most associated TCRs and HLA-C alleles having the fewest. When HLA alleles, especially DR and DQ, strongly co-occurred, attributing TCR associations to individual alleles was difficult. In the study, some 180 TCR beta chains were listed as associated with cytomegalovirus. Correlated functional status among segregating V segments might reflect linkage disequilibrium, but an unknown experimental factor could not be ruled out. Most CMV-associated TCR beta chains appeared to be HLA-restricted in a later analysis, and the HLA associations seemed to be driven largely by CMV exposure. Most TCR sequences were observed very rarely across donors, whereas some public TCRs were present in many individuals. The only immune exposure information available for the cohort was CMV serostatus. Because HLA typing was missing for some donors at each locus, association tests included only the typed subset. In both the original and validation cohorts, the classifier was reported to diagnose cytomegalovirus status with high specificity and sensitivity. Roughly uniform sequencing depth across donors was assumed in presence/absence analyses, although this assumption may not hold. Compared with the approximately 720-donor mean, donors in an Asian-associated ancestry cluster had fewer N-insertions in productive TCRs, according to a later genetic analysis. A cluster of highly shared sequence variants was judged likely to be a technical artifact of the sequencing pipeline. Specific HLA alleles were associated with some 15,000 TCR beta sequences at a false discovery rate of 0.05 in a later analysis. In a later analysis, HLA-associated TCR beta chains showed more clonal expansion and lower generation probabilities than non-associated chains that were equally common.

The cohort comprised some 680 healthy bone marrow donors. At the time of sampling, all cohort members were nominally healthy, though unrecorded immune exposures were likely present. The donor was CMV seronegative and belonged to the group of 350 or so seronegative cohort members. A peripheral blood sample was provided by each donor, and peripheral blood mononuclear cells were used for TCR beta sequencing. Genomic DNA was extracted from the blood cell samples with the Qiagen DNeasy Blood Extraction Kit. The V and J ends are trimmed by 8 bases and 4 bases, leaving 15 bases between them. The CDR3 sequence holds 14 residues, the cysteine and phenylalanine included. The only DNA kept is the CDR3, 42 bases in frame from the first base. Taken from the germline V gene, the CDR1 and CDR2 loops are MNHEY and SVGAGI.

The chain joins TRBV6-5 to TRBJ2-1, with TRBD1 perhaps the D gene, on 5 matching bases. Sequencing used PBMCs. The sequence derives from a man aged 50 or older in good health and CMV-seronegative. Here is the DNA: TGTGCCAGCCAGCGACAGCTGATTTACAATGAGCAGTTCTTC. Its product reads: CASQRQLIYNEQFF.